The sequence of this T cell receptor (beta chain) was determined in a study of T cells after yellow fever vaccination. This CDR3 is built from 15 residues. The germline V gene has CDR1 MNHNS and CDR2 SASEGT. The V and J ends lost 8 bases and 4 bases respectively, with 18 bases between them. This clonotype showed up just a few times. Each CDR3 protein is one row after TCRdb ran MiXCR on the 5' RACE reads. The sample carries fewer than 450,000 distinct CDR3 sequences, about 8.3% recorded once. Sequences were derived from PBMCs, sampled around 45 days after the first yellow fever vaccination. The J gene is TRBJ1-5, the V gene TRBV6-1; tentative D call: TRBD1 (5 bases). The receptor was isolated from a man aged 18 to 30 who received the YFV17D yellow fever vaccine. Here the CDR3 reads CASRPGPTQNQPQHF. DNA of the CDR3: TGTGCCAGCCGGCCAGGGCCAACTCAAAATCAGCCCCAGCATTTT.